These 21 T cell receptor beta chains share one sample of origin, sequenced in a study of OX40 agonist ivuxolimab in advanced cancers. Using immunoSEQ multiplex PCR, the repertoire was profiled, and TCRdb retains in-frame clones only, with some absent. The data show about 73,000 clones, about nine tenths seen once. The sample here was CD4+ or CD8+ T cells sorted from blood, taken in a trial of the OX40 agonist ivuxolimab. The receptors come from an adult with an advanced solid tumor such as melanoma, head and neck, liver or kidney cancer.

The chain joins TRBV19 to TRBJ2-2; maybe TRBD1 (5 bases). V was cut by 1 base and J by 0 bases, with 6 bases left in between. The CDR3 spans 15 residues. Germline loops: CDR1 LNHDA, CDR2 SQIVND (reference sequence). CDR3 in amino acids: CASSIADTNTGELFF. In DNA, the CDR3 is TGTGCCAGTAGTATAGCGGACACGAACACCGGGGAGCTGTTTTTT.

The J gene is TRBJ2-5, the V gene TRBV30; perhaps TRBD1 as D (6 bases). The CDR3 covers 13 residues. Trimming removed 0 bases at V and 2 bases at J, with 7 bases between. The germline gives CDR1 GTSNPN, CDR2 SVGIG (reference sequence). In DNA form, the CDR3 reads TGTGCCTGGAGTGTGGGGACACAAGAGACCCAGTACTTC. This codes for CAWSVGTQETQYF.

The chain employs TRBV7-9 and TRBJ2-7, with a possible D match to TRBD1 (5 bases). From germline, CDR1 is SEHNR and CDR2 FQNEAQ (reference sequence). CDR3 length: 12 residues. V was trimmed by 2 bases and J by 4 bases, leaving 6 bases between them. The CDR3 sequence: CASSLQGYEQYF. The DNA for the CDR3 is TGTGCCAGCAGCTTACAGGGTTACGAGCAGTACTTC.

V gene TRBV28 combines with J gene TRBJ1-2, with 8 bases aligning to TRBD1. Germline lookup yields CDR1 MDHEN and CDR2 SYDVKM. V lost 5 bases, J lost 6 bases, and 5 bases stayed unmatched. The CDR3 contains 13 residues. CDR3 residues: CASSTGGRDGYTF. For the CDR3, the DNA is TGTGCCAGCAGTACAGGGGGTCGCGATGGCTACACCTTC.

The chain carries TRBV7-9 and TRBJ2-2, with D tentatively TRBD1 (5 bases). There are 18 residues in the CDR3. The V gene lost 7 bases and the J gene lost 0 bases, with 21 bases spanning the gap. Germline V gives CDR1 SEHNR, CDR2 FQNEAQ (reference sequence). Here the CDR3 reads CASTLWAGSPSNTGELFF. CDR3 in DNA: TGTGCCAGCACCCTCTGGGCAGGGTCCCCTTCGAACACCGGGGAGCTGTTTTTT.

The chain is built from TRBV7-6 and TRBJ2-7; D gene unclear. V gave up 2 bases and J gave up 2 bases, with 7 bases separating them. The CDR3 totals 13 residues. Per germline, CDR1 SGHVS and CDR2 FNYEAQ. For the CDR3, the DNA is TGTGCCAGCAGCTTAAATGGGGCCTACGAGCAGTACTTC. Amino acid sequence: CASSLNGAYEQYF.

This clone was seen only once. The rearrangement joins TRBV18 to TRBJ1-1; no clear D gene. Germline assignment: CDR1 KGHSH and CDR2 LQKENI. V was cut by 3 bases and J by 7 bases, with 12 bases left in between. The CDR3 runs 13 residues. This chain's CDR3 is CASSPDGWVEAFF. The CDR3 DNA reads as TGTGCCAGCTCACCTGACGGCTGGGTTGAAGCTTTCTTT.

This sequence joins TRBV11-2 and TRBJ2-3; 7 bases match TRBD1. The V and J ends lost 7 bases and 2 bases, in that order; junction bases with no gene match: 9. Per germline, CDR1 SGHAT and CDR2 FQNNGV. The CDR3 contains 15 residues. The CDR3: CASTADRLPTDTQYF. The CDR3, as DNA: TGTGCCAGCACCGCGGACAGGCTCCCCACAGATACGCAGTATTTT.

V gene TRBV27 combines with J gene TRBJ2-7, with D perhaps matching TRBD1 (5 bases). CDR1 is MNHEY, CDR2 SMNVEV, per germline (reference sequence). The V end was cut by 0 bases, the J end by 0 bases, with 9 bases between. The CDR3 length is 15 residues. For the CDR3, the DNA is TGTGCCAGCAGTTTATCTGGACAAAACTCCTACGAGCAGTACTTC. It translates to CASSLSGQNSYEQYF.

The chain carries TRBV19 and TRBJ1-1; D uncertain. Germline V lookup: CDR1 LNHDA, CDR2 SQIVND (reference sequence). There are 14 residues in the CDR3. The V and J ends lost 7 bases and 2 bases respectively, with 14 bases between them. The CDR3 DNA follows: TGTGCCAGTACCATCGGGCGGCTAAACACTGAAGCTTTCTTT. The encoded protein is CASTIGRLNTEAFF.

This sequence joins TRBV18 and TRBJ1-4; D remains ambiguous. Trimming cost V 2 bases and J 3 bases, with 13 bases left between them. Germline assignment: CDR1 KGHSH and CDR2 LQKENI. The CDR3 loop spans 16 amino acids. Here the CDR3 DNA reads TGTGCCAGCTCACCAAGAGGAGGGATCCCTAATGAAAAACTGTTTTTT. It codes for CASSPRGGIPNEKLFF.

V usage is TRBV9 and J usage is TRBJ2-1; 11 nucleotides agree with TRBD2. The CDR3 has 22 residues. CDR1 is SGDLS, CDR2 YYNGEE, per germline. The ends lost 0 bases at V and 4 bases at J; junction bases unmatched: 21. DNA of the CDR3: TGTGCCAGCAGCGTAGGGCCGGGGGGGCTAGCGGGAGGACTAGTTTCGTACAATGAGCAGTTCTTC. It translates to CASSVGPGGLAGGLVSYNEQFF.

The V and J genes are TRBV2 and TRBJ2-3; TRBD2 matches at 8 bases. Germline loops: CDR1 SNHLY, CDR2 FYNNEI. The ends lost 6 bases at V and 1 base at J; junction bases unmatched: 12. The CDR3 covers 17 residues. CDR3 region: CASSPRWRGAGTDTQYF. The CDR3, as DNA: TGTGCCAGCAGCCCCCGGTGGCGGGGGGCTGGCACAGATACGCAGTATTTT.

The genes are TRBV30 and TRBJ2-5; D is unresolved. The V end was cut by 0 bases, the J end by 5 bases, with 16 bases between. The CDR3 is made up of 15 amino acids. Looked up from germline, CDR1 is GTSNPN and CDR2 is SVGIG (reference sequence). The DNA for the CDR3 is TGTGCCTGGAGTGTACGCCAGTGGCGGTGGGAGACCCAGTACTTC. Translated: CAWSVRQWRWETQYF.

This clone was observed a few times. J is TRBJ2-2 and V is TRBV5-8, with 12 bases identical to TRBD1. This CDR3 region has 17 residues. Germline values: CDR1 SGHTS, CDR2 YDEGEE. V dropped 3 bases and J dropped 6; count of bases not matched to a gene: 9. CDR3 sequence: CASSSTGTGGASGELFF. The CDR3 bases are TGTGCCAGCAGCTCGACCGGGACAGGGGGCGCATCCGGGGAGCTGTTTTTT.

The CDR3 DNA follows: TGTGCCAGCAGCGTAGGTCAGGGACTACCCTACAATGAGCAGTTCTTC. Encoded protein: CASSVGQGLPYNEQFF. V gene TRBV9 combines with J gene TRBJ2-1, with 7 bases lining up with TRBD2. Germline trimming cut 0 bases from V and 2 bases from J; bases unmatched to any gene: 5. This CDR3 has 16 residues. Per germline, CDR1 SGDLS and CDR2 YYNGEE. Full variable domain (outside the CDR3, taken from reference TRBV9 and TRBJ2-1): DSGVTQTPKHLITATGQRVTLRCSPRSGDLSVYWYQQSLDQGLQFLIQYYNGEERAKGNILERFSAQQFPDLHSELNLSSLELGDSALYFCASSVGQGLPYNEQFFGPGTRLTVL.

The gene calls are TRBV2 and TRBJ1-3; D is undetermined. The CDR3 is made up of 14 amino acids. Germline V lookup: CDR1 SNHLY, CDR2 FYNNEI. V lost 6 bases and J lost 3, with 12 bases in between. For the CDR3, the DNA is TGTGCCAGCAGGCTCGCTAGGGTTGGAAACACCATATATTTT. It is translated as CASRLARVGNTIYF.

This clone was detected only a few times. CDR3 bases: TGTGCCAGCAGCCAGGGGTTGTGGGAGACCCAGTACTTC. Protein: CASSQGLWETQYF. The V gene is TRBV6-5, the J gene TRBJ2-5, with a tentative D call TRBD1 (6 bases). V dropped 6 bases and J dropped 5 bases, with 13 bases sitting between them. Germline CDR1 MNHEY, CDR2 SVGAGI. The CDR3 spans 13 residues.

This clone is labeled medium-sized. At one boundary the junction diverges from the germline segment, which might be a read error. V gene TRBV7-7 combines with J gene TRBJ2-5; D may be TRBD2 (6 bases). Germline V gives CDR1 SSHAT, CDR2 FNYEAQ (reference sequence). CDR3 length equals 13 residues. The CDR3 coding sequence is TGTGCTAGCAGCTACCAGGGAGGAGAGACCCAGTACTTC. This sequence encodes CASSYQGGETQYF.

The rearrangement links TRBV9 to TRBJ2-2; D is ambiguous. The CDR3 length is 14 residues. CDR1 and CDR2 from the germline V gene are SGDLS and YYNGEE. With 5 bases removed from V and 6 bases from J, the gap between germline ends came to 14 bases. Here the CDR3 reads CASRWAEEAGELFF. In nucleotides, the CDR3 is TGTGCCAGCAGATGGGCGGAAGAGGCCGGGGAGCTGTTTTTT.

The gene calls are TRBV2 and TRBJ2-3, with D possibly being TRBD2 (6 bases). This CDR3 has 15 amino acids. Germline-derived CDR1 and CDR2 are SNHLY and FYNNEI. Trimming left V 6 bases short and J 5 bases short, with 18 bases between. For the CDR3, the DNA is TGTGCCAGCAGGCCCCGGTTGCGGGAAGGAGATACGCAGTATTTT. It specifies CASRPRLREGDTQYF.